These 9 T cell receptor beta chains came from one sample sequenced in a study of cytomegalovirus exposure and HLA in healthy donors. With 60 Vbeta and 13 Jbeta primers, the PCR was carried out. Libraries were prepared by immunoSEQ multiplex PCR; TCRdb keeps only in-frame clonotypes and omits some of them. The sample lists 80,000 to 130,000 clones, approximately 68% occurring once. The sequencing sample was made of PBMCs. The receptors originated from a woman aged 18-35 years in good health and CMV-seropositive.

The rearrangement joins TRBV5-4 to TRBJ2-7; the match to TRBD2 covers 7 bases. The CDR3 runs to 13 residues. In germline, CDR1 is SGHNT, CDR2 YYREEE (reference sequence). With 1 base clipped from V and 2 bases from J, the junction kept 0 bases outside the gene matches. CDR3 sequence reads: CASSLREAYEQYF. Written as DNA, the CDR3 is TGTGCCAGCAGCTTGCGGGAGGCCTACGAGCAGTACTTC.

The V and J genes are TRBV6-4 and TRBJ1-5; a possible D gene is TRBD1 (5 bases). This CDR3 contains 10 residues. Germline V gives CDR1 MRHNA, CDR2 SNTAGT. V was shortened by 11 bases and J by 5 bases, with 7 bases between the two germline ends. As DNA, the CDR3 is TGTGCCCGGGGGGATCAGCCCCAGCATTTT. This sequence encodes CARGDQPQHF.

The CDR3 loop reads CASRTSGPNEQFF. CDR3 DNA sequence: TGTGCCAGCAGGACTAGCGGGCCCAATGAGCAGTTCTTC. The chain uses TRBV28 and TRBJ2-1, with TRBD2 identical over 10 bases. V lost 6 bases, J lost 6 bases, and 2 bases stayed unmatched. CDR3 length: 13 residues. Germline lookup yields CDR1 MDHEN and CDR2 SYDVKM.

This sequence joins TRBV27 and TRBJ1-5, with D hard to call. Trimming cost V 4 bases and J 7 bases, with 17 bases left between them. The CDR3 totals 15 residues. Per germline, CDR1 MNHEY and CDR2 SMNVEV (reference sequence). In DNA, the CDR3 is TGTGCCAGCAGTTCCCGGACCCCGCGGGAGCAGCCCCAGCATTTT. Its translation is CASSSRTPREQPQHF.

This clone was recorded once. The rearrangement joins TRBV18 to TRBJ2-3, with 7 bases lining up with TRBD2. The CDR3 has 13 residues. The ends lost 2 bases at V and 4 bases at J; junction bases unmatched: 0. Germline V gives CDR1 KGHSH, CDR2 LQKENI. The DNA of the CDR3 is TGTGCCAGCTCACCAGGGGGGGCAGATACGCAGTATTTT. Translated: CASSPGGADTQYF.

There are a few counts of this clone. The chain combines TRBV30 with TRBJ2-3; 12 bases agree with TRBD2. CDR3 size: 19 residues. Trimming at V came to 0 bases and at J to 1 base, leaving 11 bases not matched to a gene. Germline lookup yields CDR1 GTSNPN and CDR2 SVGIG (reference sequence). The CDR3 loop reads CAWSVRSSGRATGTDTQYF. The CDR3 DNA sequence: TGTGCCTGGAGTGTACGGTCTAGCGGGAGGGCCACTGGCACAGATACGCAGTATTTT.

The count of this clone is one. J is TRBJ2-1 and V is TRBV30, with D perhaps TRBD2 (6 bases). This CDR3 is built from 12 residues. Trimming removed 4 bases from V and 10 bases from J, with 14 bases in between. From germline, CDR1 is GTSNPN and CDR2 SVGIG (reference sequence). CDR3 DNA sequence: TGTGCCTGGATGACGCCTAGCGCAGAGCAGTTCTTC. This codes for CAWMTPSAEQFF.

The chain combines TRBV28 with TRBJ1-5; D is undetermined. This CDR3 has 16 amino acids. V dropped 5 bases and J dropped 1 base, with 15 bases sitting between them. Germline loops: CDR1 MDHEN, CDR2 SYDVKM. The CDR3 DNA sequence: TGTGCCAGCAGTACGATTGGAGTGTGGAGCAATCAGCCCCAGCATTTT. As protein: CASSTIGVWSNQPQHF.

This clone was observed once. The chain carries TRBV5-4 and TRBJ2-1, with D perhaps TRBD2 (5 bases). The CDR3 runs to 14 residues. Germline CDR1 SGHNT, CDR2 YYREEE (reference sequence). Trimming took off 10 bases at V and 4 bases at J, with 18 bases between the two ends. The CDR3 loop reads CAGSGSRPYNEQFF. DNA of the CDR3: TGTGCCGGGAGCGGTTCCCGGCCTTACAATGAGCAGTTCTTC. Complete variable domain (other parts from reference TRBV5-4 and TRBJ2-1): ETGVTQSPTHLIKTRGQQVTLRCSSQSGHNTVSWYQQALGQGPQFIFQYYREEENGRGNFPPRFSGLQFPNYSSELNVNALELDDSALYLCAGSGSRPYNEQFFGPGTRLTVL.